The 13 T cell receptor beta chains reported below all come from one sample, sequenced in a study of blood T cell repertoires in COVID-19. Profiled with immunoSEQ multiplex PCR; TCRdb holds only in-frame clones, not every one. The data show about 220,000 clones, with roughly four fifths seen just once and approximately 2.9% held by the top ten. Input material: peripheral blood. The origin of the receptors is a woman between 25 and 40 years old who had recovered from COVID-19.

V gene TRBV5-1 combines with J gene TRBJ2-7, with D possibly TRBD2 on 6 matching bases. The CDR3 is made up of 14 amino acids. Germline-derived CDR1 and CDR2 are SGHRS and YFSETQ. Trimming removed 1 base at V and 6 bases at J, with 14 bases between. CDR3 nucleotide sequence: TGCGCCAGCAGCTTGTCACGGGCCGGGGGCGAGCAGTACTTC. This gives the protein CASSLSRAGGEQYF. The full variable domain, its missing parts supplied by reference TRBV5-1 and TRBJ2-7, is KAGVTQTPRYLIKTRGQQVTLSCSPISGHRSVSWYQQTPGQGLQFLFEYFSETQRNKGNFPGRFSGRQFSNSRSEMNVSTLELGDSALYLCASSLSRAGGEQYFGPGTRLTVT.

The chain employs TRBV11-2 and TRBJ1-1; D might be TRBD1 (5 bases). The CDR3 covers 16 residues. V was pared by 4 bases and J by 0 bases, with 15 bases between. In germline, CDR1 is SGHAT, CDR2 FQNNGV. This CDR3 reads CASSSWGGRMNTEAFF. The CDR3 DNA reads TGTGCCAGCAGCTCCTGGGGGGGACGGATGAACACTGAAGCTTTCTTT.

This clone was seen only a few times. CDR3 protein: CASSQDQVVSSPLHF. For the CDR3, the DNA is TGCGCCAGCAGCCAAGACCAGGTTGTGAGTTCACCCCTCCACTTT. The V and J genes are TRBV4-1 and TRBJ1-6, with D unresolved. The germline CDR1 and CDR2 sequences are MGHRA and YSYEKL. The CDR3 has 15 residues. Between the trimmed V and J ends, which lost 0 bases and 9 bases, there was a span of 12 bases.

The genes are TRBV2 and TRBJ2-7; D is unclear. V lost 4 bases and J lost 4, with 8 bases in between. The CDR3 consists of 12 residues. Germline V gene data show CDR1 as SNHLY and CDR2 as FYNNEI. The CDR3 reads CASSVSQYEQYF. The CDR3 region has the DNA TGTGCCAGCAGTGTCTCCCAGTACGAGCAGTACTTC.

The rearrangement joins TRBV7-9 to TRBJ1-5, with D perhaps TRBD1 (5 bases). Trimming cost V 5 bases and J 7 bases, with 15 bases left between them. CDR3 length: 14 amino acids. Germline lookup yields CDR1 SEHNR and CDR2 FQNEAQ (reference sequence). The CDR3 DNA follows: TGTGCCAGCAGCGCCAGCCAGGGAGGACAGCCCCAGCATTTT. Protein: CASSASQGGQPQHF. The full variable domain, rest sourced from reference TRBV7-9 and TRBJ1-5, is DTGVSQNPRHKITKRGQNVTFRCDPISEHNRLYWYRQTLGQGPEFLTYFQNEAQLEKSRLLSDRFSAERPKGSFSTLEIQRTEQGDSAMYLCASSASQGGQPQHFGDGTRLSIL.

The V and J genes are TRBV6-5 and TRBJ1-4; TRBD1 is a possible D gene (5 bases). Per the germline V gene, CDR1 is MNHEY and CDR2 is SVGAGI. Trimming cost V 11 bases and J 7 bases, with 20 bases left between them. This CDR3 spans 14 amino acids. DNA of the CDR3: TGTGCCTCTTCTCGGGGGGGTCGGGGTGAAAAACTGTTTTTT. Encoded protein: CASSRGGRGEKLFF.

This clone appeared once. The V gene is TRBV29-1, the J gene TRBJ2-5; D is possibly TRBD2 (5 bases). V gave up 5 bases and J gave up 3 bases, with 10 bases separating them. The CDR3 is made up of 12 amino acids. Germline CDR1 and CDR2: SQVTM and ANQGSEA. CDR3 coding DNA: TGCAGCGTTCCCGGGGTAGAAGAGACCCAGTACTTC. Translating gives CSVPGVEETQYF.

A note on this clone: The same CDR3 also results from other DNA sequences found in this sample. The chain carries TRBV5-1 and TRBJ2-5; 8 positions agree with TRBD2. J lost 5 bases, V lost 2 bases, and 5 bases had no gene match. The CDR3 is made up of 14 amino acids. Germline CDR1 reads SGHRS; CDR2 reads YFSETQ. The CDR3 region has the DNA TGCGCCAGCAGCTTAGCGGGAGTAGTGGAGACCCAGTACTTC. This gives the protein CASSLAGVVETQYF.

The CDR3 protein is CAWAGTNNSPLHF. The CDR3 DNA reads as TGTGCCTGGGCCGGGACAAATAATTCACCCCTCCACTTT. V and J are TRBV30 and TRBJ1-6; possible D gene TRBD1, 6 bases. Trimming left V 5 bases short and J 5 bases short, with 10 bases between. The CDR3 contains 13 residues. The germline V gene encodes CDR1 GTSNPN and CDR2 SVGIG (reference sequence).

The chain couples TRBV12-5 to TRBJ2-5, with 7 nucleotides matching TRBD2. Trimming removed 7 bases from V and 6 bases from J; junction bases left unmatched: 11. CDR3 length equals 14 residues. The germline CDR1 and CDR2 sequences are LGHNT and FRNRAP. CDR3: CASVGLREWKTQYF. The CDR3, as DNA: TGTGCTAGTGTCGGGTTGCGGGAGTGGAAGACCCAGTACTTC. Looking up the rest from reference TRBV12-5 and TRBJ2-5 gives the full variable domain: DARVTQTPRHKVTEMGQEVTMRCQPILGHNTVFWYRQTMMQGLELLAYFRNRAPLDDSGMPKDRFSAEMPDATLATLKIQPSEPRDSAVYFCASVGLREWKTQYFGPGTRLLVL.

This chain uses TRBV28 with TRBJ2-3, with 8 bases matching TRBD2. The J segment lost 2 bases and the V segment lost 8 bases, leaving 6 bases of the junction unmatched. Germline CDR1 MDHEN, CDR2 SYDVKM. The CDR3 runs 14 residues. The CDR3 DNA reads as TGTGCCAGCTACACTAGCGGAAACACAGATACGCAGTATTTT. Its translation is CASYTSGNTDTQYF.

The CDR3 sequence is CASSLEGGSGYEQYF. The CDR3 coding sequence is TGTGCCAGCAGCTTAGAGGGCGGGAGTGGCTACGAGCAGTACTTC. The V gene is TRBV11-3, the J gene TRBJ2-7, with TRBD2 matching 7 bases. The germline gives CDR1 SGHNT, CDR2 YENEEA. V shed 0 bases and J 3 bases; nucleotides not matched to a gene: 5. CDR3 length: 15 residues.

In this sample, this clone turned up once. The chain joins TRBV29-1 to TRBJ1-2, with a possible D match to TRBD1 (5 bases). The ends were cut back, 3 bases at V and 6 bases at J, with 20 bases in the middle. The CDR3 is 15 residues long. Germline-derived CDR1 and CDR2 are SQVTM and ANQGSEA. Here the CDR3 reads CSVDPQGWLSNGYTF. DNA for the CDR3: TGCAGCGTTGACCCTCAGGGCTGGCTGTCCAATGGCTACACCTTC.